The text below deals with one T cell receptor (beta chain). Its antigen is not identified. PCR involved 60 Vbeta and 13 Jbeta primers. Libraries were prepared by immunoSEQ multiplex PCR; TCRdb keeps only in-frame clonotypes and omits some of them. The top ten hold 0.5% to 0.65% of the sample, which has tens of thousands of clones, around 81% seen once. The sample belongs to a study of cytomegalovirus exposure and HLA in healthy donors. Study findings and constraints: It was reportedly the case that the classifier diagnosed cytomegalovirus status with high specificity and sensitivity.

Material: PBMCs. This sequence was found in a man aged 30-40 years in good health and CMV-seronegative.

The CDR3 DNA reads as TGTGCCAGCAGCGGGGACAGGGGGGACTCTGAAGCTTTCTTT. It is translated as CASSGDRGDSEAFF. The V gene is TRBV7-9, the J gene TRBJ1-1; 11 bases line up with TRBD1. The germline gives CDR1 SEHNR, CDR2 FQNEAQ (reference sequence). CDR3 length equals 14 residues. After removal of 5 bases from V and 6 bases from J, the junction contained 5 bases not matched to a gene.